The next 15 T cell receptor beta chains were all read from a single sample in a study of T-cell memory formation after mild COVID-19. TCRdb re-analysed the 5' RACE reads in MiXCR, keeping a single row per CDR3 protein. The sample lists about 430,000 distinct CDR3 sequences; around 17% were seen once. Sequenced material: PBMCs or a T cell subset sorted from them (not recorded which). These receptors were taken from a young man who had mild COVID-19 (a few samples of this study predate the infection). Cell type and time point are not known.

This clonotype was counted at least ten times. The V call is TRBV5-6, the J call TRBJ2-7; D perhaps matches TRBD1 (6 bases). Looked up from germline, CDR1 is SGHDT and CDR2 is YYEEEE. The CDR3 has 12 residues. Trimming left V 4 bases short and J 4 bases short, with 9 bases between. The chain's CDR3 is CASSAGEYEQYV. The CDR3 DNA is TGTGCCAGCAGCGCAGGGGAGTACGAGCAGTACGTC.

This clonotype was counted between two and nine times. The chain combines TRBV7-9 with TRBJ2-7; TRBD1 agrees at 7 bases. With 5 bases clipped from V and 4 bases from J, the junction kept 5 bases outside the gene matches. The CDR3 totals 13 residues. The germline gives CDR1 SEHNR, CDR2 FQNEAQ (reference sequence). DNA for the CDR3: TGTGCCAGCAGCCAGGGGGACCGATACGAGCAGTACGTC. This gives the protein CASSQGDRYEQYV.

The chain combines TRBV5-5 with TRBJ1-1; 10 bases are a match to TRBD1. This CDR3 comprises 15 residues. The germline V gene encodes CDR1 SGHKS and CDR2 YYEKEE (reference sequence). J gave up 4 bases and V 0 bases, and 3 bases lay outside the gene matches. CDR3 coding DNA: TGTGCCAGCAGCTTGGCCTGGACAGGGGGCACTGAAGCTTTCTTT. This sequence encodes CASSLAWTGGTEAFF.

The chain couples TRBV20-1 to TRBJ1-3; D call uncertain. Trimming stripped 0 bases from V and 6 bases from J, with 9 bases between. CDR3 length: 13 residues. CDR1 is DFQATT and CDR2 is SNEGSKA in the germline V gene (reference sequence). In DNA form, the CDR3 reads TGCAGTGCTAGAGATCCACCCCTAAACACCATATATTTT. Amino acid sequence: CSARDPPLNTIYF.

Written as DNA, the CDR3 is TGTGCCAGTAGTTTCAGGTCGGGGCTCACTGAAGCTTTCTTT. This sequence encodes CASSFRSGLTEAFF. The chain is built from TRBV19 and TRBJ1-1, with D possibly being TRBD1 (5 bases). V lost 5 bases to trimming and J lost 4 bases, with 14 bases between them. Per the germline V gene, CDR1 is LNHDA and CDR2 is SQIVND (reference sequence). This CDR3 is built from 14 residues.

V gene TRBV2 combines with J gene TRBJ2-5; 9 bases are shared with TRBD2. Germline trimming cut 8 bases from V and 2 bases from J; bases unmatched to any gene: 6. The CDR3 runs 14 residues. Germline CDR1 is SNHLY and CDR2 is FYNNEI. DNA for the CDR3: TGTGCCAGCGCTAGCGGGGCTACACAAGAGACCCAGTACTTC. As protein: CASASGATQETQYF. The variable domain in full, with the rest retrieved from reference TRBV2 and TRBJ2-5, is EPEVTQTPSHQVTQMGQEVILRCVPISNHLYFYWYRQILGQKVEFLVSFYNNEISEKSEIFDDQFSVERPDGSNFTLKIRSTKLEDSAMYFCASASGATQETQYFGPGTRLLVL.

This clonotype was counted between two and nine times. The V gene is TRBV7-2, the J gene TRBJ2-5; TRBD2 matches 7 bases. This CDR3 comprises 15 residues. Losses at the gene ends were 1 base for V and 5 bases for J; bases not matched to a gene: 7. Per germline, CDR1 SGHTA and CDR2 FQGNSA. CDR3 in amino acids: CASSLELGGTETQYF. The CDR3 DNA sequence: TGTGCCAGCAGCTTAGAACTCGGGGGGACGGAGACCCAGTACTTC.

The V gene is TRBV29-1, the J gene TRBJ2-5; D perhaps matches TRBD2 (6 bases). V lost 5 bases, J lost 4 bases, and 17 bases lay in between. The CDR3 spans 14 residues. CDR1 SQVTM and CDR2 ANQGSEA come from the germline V gene. CDR3: CSVNLGGAGETQYF. CDR3 bases: TGCAGCGTTAACCTTGGCGGGGCGGGAGAGACCCAGTACTTC.

The chain joins TRBV20-1 to TRBJ2-3, with 8 bases identical to TRBD1. CDR3 size: 13 residues. Germline assignment: CDR1 DFQATT and CDR2 SNEGSKA (reference sequence). J gave up 4 bases and V 5 bases, and 5 bases lay outside the gene matches. The CDR3 sequence: CSAAGGRADTQYF. The CDR3 DNA reads TGCAGTGCTGCAGGGGGCAGGGCAGATACGCAGTATTTT.

This clonotype was counted at least ten times. The chain employs TRBV19 and TRBJ2-5; 9 bases match TRBD2. V was clipped by 8 bases and J by 0 bases; unmatched bases: 4. This CDR3 comprises 14 residues. The germline CDR1 and CDR2 sequences are LNHDA and SQIVND (reference sequence). In DNA form, the CDR3 reads TGTGCCAGTGGGACTAGCTTCTACCAAGAGACCCAGTACTTC. This codes for CASGTSFYQETQYF.

V and J are TRBV9 and TRBJ2-3; weak D call: TRBD2 (8 bases). This CDR3 comprises 17 residues. Trimming left V 4 bases short and J 2 bases short, with 20 bases between. Germline V gene lookup returns CDR1 SGDLS and CDR2 YYNGEE. CDR3 protein: CASSPPGRGRFTDTQYF. The CDR3 DNA sequence: TGTGCCAGCAGCCCACCCGGGAGGGGGCGGTTCACAGATACGCAGTATTTT.

The CDR3 region is CASSVGGQGEADTQYF. In DNA form, the CDR3 reads TGTGCCAGCAGCGTAGGGGGACAGGGGGAGGCAGATACGCAGTATTTT. The chain recombines TRBV9 with TRBJ2-3, with 11 bases that match TRBD1. This CDR3 is 16 amino acids long. J lost 4 bases, V lost 0 bases, and 4 bases had no gene match. CDR1 is SGDLS, CDR2 YYNGEE, per germline.

This clonotype was seen many times. V is TRBV5-1 and J is TRBJ2-1, with D tentatively TRBD2 (7 bases). CDR3 length equals 16 residues. The ends were cut back, 4 bases at V and 6 bases at J, with 20 bases in the middle. The germline gives CDR1 SGHRS, CDR2 YFSETQ. The CDR3 spells CASSPGGGSLGNEQFF. The CDR3 coding sequence is TGCGCCAGCAGCCCGGGGGGCGGTTCCCTAGGCAATGAGCAGTTCTTC.

This chain links TRBV7-9 with TRBJ1-1, with 7 bases matching TRBD1. Germline CDR1 SEHNR, CDR2 FQNEAQ (reference sequence). CDR3 length equals 15 residues. After removal of 5 bases from V and 3 bases from J, the junction contained 9 bases not matched to a gene. CDR3 region: CASSPGQHLDTEAFF. CDR3 DNA: TGTGCCAGCAGCCCGGGACAGCACTTAGACACTGAAGCTTTCTTT.

The chain is built from TRBV29-1 and TRBJ1-1, with D uncertain. CDR3 length: 10 amino acids. The ends were cut back, 3 bases at V and 6 bases at J, with 5 bases in the middle. Germline CDR1 and CDR2: SQVTM and ANQGSEA. CDR3 amino acids: CSVETAEAFF. For the CDR3, the DNA is TGCAGCGTTGAGACGGCTGAAGCTTTCTTT.